This TCR beta chain was sequenced in a study of cytomegalovirus exposure and HLA in healthy donors. V lost 5 bases to trimming and J lost 3 bases, with 13 bases between them. Germline values: CDR1 LNHDA, CDR2 SQIVND (reference sequence). The CDR3 contains 14 residues. A multiplex PCR was run with 60 Vbeta primers and 13 Jbeta primers. TCRdb keeps only in-frame clones here, not all; method: immunoSEQ multiplex PCR. The data show tens of thousands of clones, about nine tenths seen once. The rearrangement uses TRBV19 and TRBJ1-1; D gene uncertain. Sequencing was performed on PBMCs. This clonotype was sampled from a woman aged 40 to 55 in good health and CMV-seropositive. CDR3 nucleotides: TGTGCCAGTAGTGTACAGAGGGCGGACACTGAAGCTTTCTTT. Residues: CASSVQRADTEAFF.